This TCR beta chain was sequenced in a study of OX40 agonist ivuxolimab in advanced cancers. The CDR3 runs 14 residues. Trimming took 3 bases from V and 0 from J, leaving 9 bases between them. The germline CDR1 and CDR2 sequences are MGHRA and YSYEKL. Sequencing used immunoSEQ multiplex PCR; TCRdb keeps in-frame clones, though not all of them. The sample yields more than 50,000 clones, around 86% seen once. Drawing of blood for sampling happened at baseline, at cycle 4 day 1, and at cycle 7 day 1. Sequences were derived from CD4+ or CD8+ T cells sorted from blood, sampled in a trial of the OX40 agonist ivuxolimab. The J gene is TRBJ2-7, the V gene TRBV4-1; possible D gene TRBD1, 6 bases. The clonotype comes from an adult with an advanced solid tumor such as melanoma, head and neck, liver or kidney cancer. In DNA form, the CDR3 reads TGCGCCAGCAGCCACGGACAGAGCTCCTACGAGCAGTACTTC. Translation gives CASSHGQSSYEQYF.